The rows below give T cell receptor beta chains drawn from one sample of a study of blood T cells in healthy people across ages. Each CDR3 protein gets one entry after TCRdb re-called the 5' RACE reads with MiXCR. Counted here are 1.4 million or so distinct CDR3 sequences, 35% to 45% occurring once; the ten biggest clones make up under 5%. The sample taken for sequencing was blood. Receptors originate from a woman between 18 and 30 years old in good health. Both conserved end residues are part of each CDR3.

TRBV30 | CAWSPLSGHRNSPLHF
TRBV13 | CASSLGENHEQYF
TRBV20-1 | CSASTGWFTEAFF
TRBV10-3 | CAISEPPHQAAKNIQYF
TRBV6-2/TRBV6-3 | CASSYSTESRQYF
TRBV6-2/TRBV6-3 | CASSFQGGTSTDTQYF
TRBV4-2 | CASGPPGGGYEQFF
TRBV4-1 | CASSQGAVRKHTQYF
TRBV20-1 | CSARKLAGKETQYF
TRBV29-1 | CSVQSDSAGGTEAFF
TRBV6-2/TRBV6-3 | CASSFQGLPMEYF
TRBV27 | CASRQFGGETQYF
TRBV20-1 | CSASRTLTDTQYF
TRBV7-8 | CASSLTGADNTEAFF
TRBV7-9 | CASSYSGTGRTTEAFF
TRBV20-1 | CSAREETGGLDEQFF
TRBV6-5 | CASSYHSTESYEQYF
TRBV7-2 | CASRNSLEQYF
TRBV7-3 | CASSPVAGEAYNEQFF
TRBV6-4 | CASSEIQGYEQYF